This TCR beta chain was sequenced in a study of OX40 agonist ivuxolimab in advanced cancers. For the study at large: Hepatocellular carcinoma, melanoma, renal cell or head and neck cancer occurred in dose-escalation patients. Anti-PD-1, anti-PD-L1 or anti-CTLA-4 therapy given earlier was allowed, and 30% to 45% had some. Study results and limitations: More expanded clones were found, on average, in CD8+ than in CD4+ T cells. Both blood CD4+ and CD8+ T cells showed clonal growth by week 6 at 0.1 to 3.0 mg/kg.

Notes on this clone: Its antigen is undetermined.

This table comes from immunoSEQ multiplex PCR, and its TCRdb copy is limited to in-frame clones, with some not included. The table has 60,000 to 70,000 clones, over 75% seen once. Sample: CD4+ or CD8+ T cells sorted from blood, taken in a trial of the OX40 agonist ivuxolimab. This TCR was sampled from an adult with an advanced solid tumor such as melanoma, head and neck, liver or kidney cancer.

The chain's CDR3 is CASSPNSPGYEQYF. The CDR3 region has the DNA TGTGCCAGCAGCCCCAATAGTCCCGGCTACGAGCAGTACTTC. The chain carries TRBV7-2 and TRBJ2-7; no reliable D call. This CDR3 has 14 amino acids. Germline V gene data show CDR1 as SGHTA and CDR2 as FQGNSA. V lost 5 bases and J lost 3, with 14 bases in between.